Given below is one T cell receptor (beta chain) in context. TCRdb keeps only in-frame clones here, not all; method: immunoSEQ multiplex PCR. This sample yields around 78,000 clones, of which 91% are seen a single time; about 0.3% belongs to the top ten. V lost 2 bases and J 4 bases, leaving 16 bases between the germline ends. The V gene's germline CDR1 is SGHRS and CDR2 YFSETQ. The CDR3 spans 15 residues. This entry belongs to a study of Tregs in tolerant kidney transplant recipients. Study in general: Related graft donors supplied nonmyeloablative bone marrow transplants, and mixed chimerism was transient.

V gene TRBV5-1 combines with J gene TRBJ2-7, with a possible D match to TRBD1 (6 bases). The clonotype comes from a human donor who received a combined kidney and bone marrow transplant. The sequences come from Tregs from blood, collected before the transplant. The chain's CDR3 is CASSLGTGSFYEQYF. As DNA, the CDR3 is TGCGCCAGCAGCTTAGGAACAGGGTCCTTTTACGAGCAGTACTTC.